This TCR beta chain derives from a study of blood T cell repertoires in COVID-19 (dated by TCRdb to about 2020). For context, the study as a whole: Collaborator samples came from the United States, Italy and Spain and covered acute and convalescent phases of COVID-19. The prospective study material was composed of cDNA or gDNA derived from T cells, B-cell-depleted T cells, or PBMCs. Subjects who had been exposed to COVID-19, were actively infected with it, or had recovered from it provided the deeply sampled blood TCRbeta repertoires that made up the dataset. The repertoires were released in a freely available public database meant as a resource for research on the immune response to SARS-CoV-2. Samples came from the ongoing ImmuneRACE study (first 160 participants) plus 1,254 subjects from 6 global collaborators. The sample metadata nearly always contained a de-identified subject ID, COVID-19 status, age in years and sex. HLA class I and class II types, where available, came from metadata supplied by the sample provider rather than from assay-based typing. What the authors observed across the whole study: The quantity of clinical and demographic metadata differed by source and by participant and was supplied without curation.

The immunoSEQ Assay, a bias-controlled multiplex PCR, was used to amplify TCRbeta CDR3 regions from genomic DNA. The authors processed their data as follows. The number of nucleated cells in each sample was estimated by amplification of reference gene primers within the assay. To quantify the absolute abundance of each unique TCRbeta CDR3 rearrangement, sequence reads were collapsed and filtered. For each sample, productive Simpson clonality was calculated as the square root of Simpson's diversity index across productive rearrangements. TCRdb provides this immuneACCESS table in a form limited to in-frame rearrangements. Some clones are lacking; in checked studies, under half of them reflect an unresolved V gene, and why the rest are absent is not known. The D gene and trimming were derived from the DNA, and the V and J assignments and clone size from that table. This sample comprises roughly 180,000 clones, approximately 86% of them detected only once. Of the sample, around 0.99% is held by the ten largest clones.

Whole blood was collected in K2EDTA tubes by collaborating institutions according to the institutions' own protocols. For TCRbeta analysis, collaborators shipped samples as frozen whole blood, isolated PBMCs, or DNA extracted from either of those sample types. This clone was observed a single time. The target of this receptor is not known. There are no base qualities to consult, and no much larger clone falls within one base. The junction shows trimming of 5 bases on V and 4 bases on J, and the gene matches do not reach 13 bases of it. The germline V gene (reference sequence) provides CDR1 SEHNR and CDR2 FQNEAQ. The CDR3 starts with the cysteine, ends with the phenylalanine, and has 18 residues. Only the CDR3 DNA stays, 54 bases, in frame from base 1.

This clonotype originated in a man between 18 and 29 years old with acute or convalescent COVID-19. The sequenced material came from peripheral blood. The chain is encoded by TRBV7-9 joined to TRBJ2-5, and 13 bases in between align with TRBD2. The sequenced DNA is TGTGCCAGCAGCCAGACTAGCGGGGGGCCCTCCGGGCGAGAGACCCAGTACTTC. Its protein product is CASSQTSGGPSGRETQYF. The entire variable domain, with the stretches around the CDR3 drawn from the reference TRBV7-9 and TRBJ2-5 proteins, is DTGVSQNPRHKITKRGQNVTFRCDPISEHNRLYWYRQTLGQGPEFLTYFQNEAQLEKSRLLSDRFSAERPKGSFSTLEIQRTEQGDSAMYLCASSQTSGGPSGRETQYFGPGTRLLVL.